The rows below give T cell receptor beta chains drawn from one sample of a study of graft-versus-host responses after intestinal transplantation. The assay was immunoSEQ multiplex PCR, and TCRdb's table has in-frame clones only and misses some. The sample gives 25,000 to 30,000 clones, around 94% of which show up once; less than 0.85% is in the top ten. The sequencing here drew on PBMCs, taken just over 29 days after intestinal transplant. The receptors originated from a human patient who received an intestinal transplant, so some T cells may come from the graft donor. Each CDR3 is given with its conserved first and last residue. A D gene is named only where the DNA matches it firmly. Clone size is stated in some rows and not others, as once, few, many or a class when expanded.

CDR3nt: TGTGCCAGCAACCAAGGCCGCAATCAGCCCCAGCATTTT; CDR3aa: CASNQGRNQPQHF; abundance: NA; d_gene: NA; j_gene: TRBJ1-5; v_gene: TRBV6-6
CDR3nt: TGTGCCAGCAGCTCGCCACAGGGTGTCACTGGAAACACCATATATTTT; CDR3aa: CASSSPQGVTGNTIYF; abundance: NA; d_gene: NA; j_gene: TRBJ1-3; v_gene: TRBV11-2
CDR3nt: TGTGCCAGCAGTGACACGGGTAGCGCGGATACGCAGTATTTT; CDR3aa: CASSDTGSADTQYF; abundance: NA; d_gene: NA; j_gene: TRBJ2-3; v_gene: TRBV6-4
CDR3nt: TGTGCCAGCAGCTTGACAGGGGAGGTGGGCTACACCTTC; CDR3aa: CASSLTGEVGYTF; abundance: NA; d_gene: TRBD1; j_gene: TRBJ1-2; v_gene: TRBV7-9
CDR3nt: TGTGCCAGCAGAGAACTAGCGGAGTACTTC; CDR3aa: CASRELAEYF; abundance: NA; d_gene: TRBD2; j_gene: TRBJ2-5; v_gene: TRBV6-5
CDR3nt: TGCGCCAGCAGCCAAGTGGGGGCAGATACGCAGTATTTT; CDR3aa: CASSQVGADTQYF; abundance: NA; d_gene: NA; j_gene: TRBJ2-3; v_gene: TRBV4-3
CDR3nt: TGTGCCAGAAGCTTAGACCATCACCCGTATGGCTACACCTTC; CDR3aa: CARSLDHHPYGYTF; abundance: NA; d_gene: NA; j_gene: TRBJ1-2; v_gene: TRBV5-3
CDR3nt: TGTGCCAGCAGCTTGGACAGGATGAACACTGAAGCTTTCTTT; CDR3aa: CASSLDRMNTEAFF; abundance: NA; d_gene: NA; j_gene: TRBJ1-1; v_gene: TRBV5-4
CDR3nt: TGTGCCAGCACCCCCCTGGTGGCTATAGTGGACACAGATACGCAGTATTTT; CDR3aa: CASTPLVAIVDTDTQYF; abundance: NA; d_gene: NA; j_gene: TRBJ2-3; v_gene: TRBV7-2
CDR3nt: TGCGCCAGCAGCAGAGGGTCCACAGATACGCAGTATTTT; CDR3aa: CASSRGSTDTQYF; abundance: NA; d_gene: NA; j_gene: TRBJ2-3; v_gene: TRBV4-3
CDR3nt: TGTGCCAGTAGTATAGAGGCTGGGGCCACTGAAGCTTTCTTT; CDR3aa: CASSIEAGATEAFF; abundance: NA; d_gene: NA; j_gene: TRBJ1-1; v_gene: TRBV19
CDR3nt: TGCGCCAGCGCCGATGTTGACCAGCCCAAGCCTATTAGCAATCAGCCCCAGCATTTT; CDR3aa: CASADVDQPKPISNQPQHF; abundance: once; d_gene: NA; j_gene: TRBJ1-5; v_gene: TRBV5-1
CDR3nt: TGTGCCAGTAGTAAGGTGCAGGAGGTCTACGAGCAGTACTTC; CDR3aa: CASSKVQEVYEQYF; abundance: NA; d_gene: NA; j_gene: TRBJ2-7; v_gene: TRBV19
CDR3nt: TGTGCCAGCAGCTTCGGGCTAGCGGGCGAGCAGTACTTC; CDR3aa: CASSFGLAGEQYF; abundance: NA; d_gene: TRBD2; j_gene: TRBJ2-7; v_gene: TRBV5-4
CDR3nt: TGTGCCAGCAGTTACGACAGCAATCAGCCCCAGCATTTT; CDR3aa: CASSYDSNQPQHF; abundance: NA; d_gene: NA; j_gene: TRBJ1-5; v_gene: TRBV6-5
CDR3nt: TGCGCCAGCAGCTTGGAAAGGGTTTCGAACACTGAAGCTTTCTTT; CDR3aa: CASSLERVSNTEAFF; abundance: NA; d_gene: NA; j_gene: TRBJ1-1; v_gene: TRBV5-1
CDR3nt: TGTGCCAGCAGTTCGGGACTAGCGGGATCCTACAATGAGCAGTTCTTC; CDR3aa: CASSSGLAGSYNEQFF; abundance: NA; d_gene: TRBD2; j_gene: TRBJ2-1; v_gene: TRBV28
CDR3nt: TGCGCCAGCAGCTTGACCGGGACAGGGACCTACGAGCAGTACTTC; CDR3aa: CASSLTGTGTYEQYF; abundance: NA; d_gene: TRBD1; j_gene: TRBJ2-7; v_gene: TRBV5-1
CDR3nt: TGCGCCAGCAGCTCGGTAGGGGGGAACACTGAAGCTTTCTTT; CDR3aa: CASSSVGGNTEAFF; abundance: NA; d_gene: NA; j_gene: TRBJ1-1; v_gene: TRBV5-1
CDR3nt: TGTGCCAGCAGCTTAGTGGGGGTCAATGAGCAGTTCTTC; CDR3aa: CASSLVGVNEQFF; abundance: NA; d_gene: NA; j_gene: TRBJ2-1; v_gene: TRBV7-2
CDR3nt: TGCGCCAGCGCGCTAGCGGGGGAAGAGACCCAGTACTTC; CDR3aa: CASALAGEETQYF; abundance: NA; d_gene: TRBD2; j_gene: TRBJ2-5; v_gene: TRBV5-1
CDR3nt: TGTGCCAGCAGCGGGACAGGGGGCACTGAAGCTTTCTTT; CDR3aa: CASSGTGGTEAFF; abundance: NA; d_gene: TRBD1; j_gene: TRBJ1-1; v_gene: TRBV7-2
CDR3nt: TGTGCCAGCAGTTTGTGGTTGAACACCGGGGAGCTGTTTTTT; CDR3aa: CASSLWLNTGELFF; abundance: once; d_gene: NA; j_gene: TRBJ2-2; v_gene: TRBV27
CDR3nt: TGTGCCAGCAGCCTCATCGGACCAGGTCGTACCTACGAGCAGTACTTC; CDR3aa: CASSLIGPGRTYEQYF; abundance: NA; d_gene: NA; j_gene: TRBJ2-7; v_gene: TRBV9
CDR3nt: TGTGCCAGCATTGGATTGTATGAAGCTTTCTTT; CDR3aa: CASIGLYEAFF; abundance: NA; d_gene: NA; j_gene: TRBJ1-1; v_gene: TRBV2
CDR3nt: TGTGCCTCAAGTCCTGGGGAGGGCAGCTACGAGCAGTACTTC; CDR3aa: CASSPGEGSYEQYF; abundance: NA; d_gene: TRBD2; j_gene: TRBJ2-7; v_gene: TRBV19
CDR3nt: TGTGCCAGCAGCCCGGACTCATCTAGCACAGATACGCAGTATTTT; CDR3aa: CASSPDSSSTDTQYF; abundance: NA; d_gene: NA; j_gene: TRBJ2-3; v_gene: TRBV5-4
CDR3nt: TGTGCCAGCAGTTACGGGGGAGGGGACGCTTTCTTT; CDR3aa: CASSYGGGDAFF; abundance: NA; d_gene: NA; j_gene: TRBJ1-1; v_gene: TRBV6-5
CDR3nt: TGTGCCAGCAGTCCGGACAGAGGCAATGAGCAGTTCTTC; CDR3aa: CASSPDRGNEQFF; abundance: NA; d_gene: NA; j_gene: TRBJ2-1; v_gene: TRBV7-3
CDR3nt: TGTGCCAGCGGGAGAGTTCTCTACGAGCAGTACTTC; CDR3aa: CASGRVLYEQYF; abundance: NA; d_gene: NA; j_gene: TRBJ2-7; v_gene: TRBV28
CDR3nt: TGTGCCAGCAGCGTATGGGCGGGGGCCAACCAAGAGACCCAGTACTTC; CDR3aa: CASSVWAGANQETQYF; abundance: once; d_gene: NA; j_gene: TRBJ2-5; v_gene: TRBV9
CDR3nt: TGTGCCAGCAGTTACAGCTTCGGGAAGTCCCAGGGCGAGCAGTACTTC; CDR3aa: CASSYSFGKSQGEQYF; abundance: NA; d_gene: NA; j_gene: TRBJ2-7; v_gene: TRBV6-5
CDR3nt: TGTGCCTGGAGTGTTCTAGCGGGAGGATGGGATGAGCAGTTCTTC; CDR3aa: CAWSVLAGGWDEQFF; abundance: NA; d_gene: TRBD2; j_gene: TRBJ2-1; v_gene: TRBV30
CDR3nt: TGTGCCAGCAGCCCGAGGACTAGCGGGAGTCACGGGGAGCTGTTTTTT; CDR3aa: CASSPRTSGSHGELFF; abundance: NA; d_gene: TRBD2; j_gene: TRBJ2-2; v_gene: TRBV7-6
CDR3nt: TGTGCCAGCAGTACAGGGTTAAGAGGCTACACCTTC; CDR3aa: CASSTGLRGYTF; abundance: NA; d_gene: NA; j_gene: TRBJ1-2; v_gene: TRBV28
CDR3nt: TGTGCCAGTAGTTCCCATGCCGGGGAGCAGTTCTTC; CDR3aa: CASSSHAGEQFF; abundance: NA; d_gene: NA; j_gene: TRBJ2-1; v_gene: TRBV19
CDR3nt: TGCGCCAGCAGCTCTGGACAGGGCTACTATGGCTACACCTTC; CDR3aa: CASSSGQGYYGYTF; abundance: NA; d_gene: TRBD1; j_gene: TRBJ1-2; v_gene: TRBV5-1
CDR3nt: TGTGCCAGCAGCTTGGGGGGAAATTCCTATGGCTACACCTTC; CDR3aa: CASSLGGNSYGYTF; abundance: NA; d_gene: NA; j_gene: TRBJ1-2; v_gene: TRBV5-6
CDR3nt: TGCGCCAGCAGTGAGGGAGGGAGGAACACCGGGGAGCTGTTTTTT; CDR3aa: CASSEGGRNTGELFF; abundance: NA; d_gene: NA; j_gene: TRBJ2-2; v_gene: TRBV10-1
CDR3nt: TGTGCCAGCAGACCCCTGGGGTCTGGAAACACCATATATTTT; CDR3aa: CASRPLGSGNTIYF; abundance: NA; d_gene: NA; j_gene: TRBJ1-3; v_gene: TRBV6-5
CDR3nt: TGTGCCAGCTCTCCTGGGTGGTCTGGAAACACCATATATTTT; CDR3aa: CASSPGWSGNTIYF; abundance: once; d_gene: NA; j_gene: TRBJ1-3; v_gene: TRBV28
CDR3nt: TGCGCCAGCAGCCGAGGGCGCGAGCAGTACTTC; CDR3aa: CASSRGREQYF; abundance: NA; d_gene: NA; j_gene: TRBJ2-7; v_gene: TRBV4-1
CDR3nt: TGTGCCAGCAGTTGGACTAGCGGGGACACAGATACGCAGTATTTT; CDR3aa: CASSWTSGDTDTQYF; abundance: NA; d_gene: TRBD2; j_gene: TRBJ2-3; v_gene: TRBV6-6
CDR3nt: TGTGCCATCAGTGATCCGAACTTTCGGACTAGCGGTACCTACGAGCAGCACTTC; CDR3aa: CAISDPNFRTSGTYEQHF; abundance: NA; d_gene: TRBD2; j_gene: TRBJ2-7; v_gene: TRBV10-3
CDR3nt: TGTGCCAGCAGTGACGTATCATGGGTTAGGGAAAAACTGTTTTTT; CDR3aa: CASSDVSWVREKLFF; abundance: NA; d_gene: NA; j_gene: TRBJ1-4; v_gene: TRBV6-1
CDR3nt: TGCAGCGGGTTTCGTAACACTGAAGCTTTCTTT; CDR3aa: CSGFRNTEAFF; abundance: NA; d_gene: NA; j_gene: TRBJ1-1; v_gene: TRBV29-1
CDR3nt: TGTGCCAGTAGGGCAGATACGCAGTATTTT; CDR3aa: CASRADTQYF; abundance: NA; d_gene: NA; j_gene: TRBJ2-3; v_gene: TRBV19
CDR3nt: TGTGCCAGCAGTTACCCCACCGGTGGTGGCTACACCTTC; CDR3aa: CASSYPTGGGYTF; abundance: once; d_gene: NA; j_gene: TRBJ1-2; v_gene: TRBV6-5
CDR3nt: TGTGCCAGCAGCTTGCCTCCCGGGACGGGGAACACCGGGGAGCTGTTTTTT; CDR3aa: CASSLPPGTGNTGELFF; abundance: NA; d_gene: NA; j_gene: TRBJ2-2; v_gene: TRBV7-9
CDR3nt: TGTGCCAGTAGTATTGGGGGGAACACTGAAGCTTTCTTT; CDR3aa: CASSIGGNTEAFF; abundance: NA; d_gene: NA; j_gene: TRBJ1-1; v_gene: TRBV19
CDR3nt: TGTGCCAGCAGCCCAATGGGGACACTTAACACCGGGGAGCTGTTTTTT; CDR3aa: CASSPMGTLNTGELFF; abundance: NA; d_gene: NA; j_gene: TRBJ2-2; v_gene: TRBV7-8
CDR3nt: TGTGCCAGCAGCCAAGGTCCTTTCGATAATTCACCCCTCCACTTT; CDR3aa: CASSQGPFDNSPLHF; abundance: NA; d_gene: NA; j_gene: TRBJ1-6; v_gene: TRBV5-6
CDR3nt: TGTGCCAGCAGCAAAGCGGCAGGACGATCCTACGAGCAGTACTTC; CDR3aa: CASSKAAGRSYEQYF; abundance: NA; d_gene: NA; j_gene: TRBJ2-7; v_gene: TRBV21-1
CDR3nt: TGTGCCAGCAGTTTAACGGGACAGGGCGGTAGGTCCTACAATGAGCAGTTCTTC; CDR3aa: CASSLTGQGGRSYNEQFF; abundance: once; d_gene: TRBD1; j_gene: TRBJ2-1; v_gene: TRBV27
CDR3nt: TGTGCCAGCAGCTTAGACAGAGCTGGAAACACCATATATTTT; CDR3aa: CASSLDRAGNTIYF; abundance: NA; d_gene: NA; j_gene: TRBJ1-3; v_gene: TRBV11-3
CDR3nt: TGCGCCAGCAGCCAAGATCGTGGCAGTGCCCCCACGGGCTACACCTTC; CDR3aa: CASSQDRGSAPTGYTF; abundance: NA; d_gene: NA; j_gene: TRBJ1-2; v_gene: TRBV4-1
CDR3nt: TGTGCCACCAGCAGAGACAGGGGGCGAGGAAACACCATATATTTT; CDR3aa: CATSRDRGRGNTIYF; abundance: NA; d_gene: TRBD1; j_gene: TRBJ1-3; v_gene: TRBV15